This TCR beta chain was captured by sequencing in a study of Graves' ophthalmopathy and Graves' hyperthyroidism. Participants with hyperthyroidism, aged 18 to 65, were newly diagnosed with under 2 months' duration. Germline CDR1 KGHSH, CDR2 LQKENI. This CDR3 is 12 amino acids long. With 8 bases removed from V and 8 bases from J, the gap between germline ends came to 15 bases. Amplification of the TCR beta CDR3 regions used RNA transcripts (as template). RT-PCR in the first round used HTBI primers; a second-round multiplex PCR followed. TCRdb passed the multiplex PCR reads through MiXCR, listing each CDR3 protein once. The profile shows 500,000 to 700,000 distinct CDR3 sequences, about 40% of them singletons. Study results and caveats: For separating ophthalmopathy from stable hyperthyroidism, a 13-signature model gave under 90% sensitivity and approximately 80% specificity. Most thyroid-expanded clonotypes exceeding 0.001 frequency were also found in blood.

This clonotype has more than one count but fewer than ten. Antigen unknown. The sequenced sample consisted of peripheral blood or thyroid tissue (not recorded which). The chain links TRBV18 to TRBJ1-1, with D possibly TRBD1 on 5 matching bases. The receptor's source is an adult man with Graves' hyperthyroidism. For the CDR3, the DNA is TGTGCCAGCGCAGACAGCTCACGGGAAGCTTTCTTT. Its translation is CASADSSREAFF.